Sequencing of this TCR beta chain was carried out in a study of early T cells in non-severe SARS-CoV-2 infection. Looking at the study overall: RNA in bulk from unsorted whole blood was sequenced, and chains were unpaired. General study findings and limits: VDJdb-based matching was biased toward anti-spike CD8 responses and missed private and CD4 specificities.

This clonotype turned up a few times. Its antigen is as yet unknown. The CDR3 totals 11 residues. Per germline, CDR1 MNHEY and CDR2 SVGAGI. V was cut by 7 bases and J by 4 bases, with 5 bases left in between. Unique molecular identifiers were affixed to single, distinct cDNA molecules. TCRdb re-analysed the 5' RACE reads in MiXCR, keeping a single row per CDR3 protein. The sample holds about 50,000 distinct CDR3 sequences, approximately 9% seen once. The gene calls are TRBV6-5 and TRBJ2-1, with unresolved D. This sequence originates from an adult who was a healthcare worker with PCR-confirmed SARS-CoV-2 infection or an uninfected control (not recorded which). The source was whole blood, collected at baseline. CDR3 region: CASTQYNEQFF. CDR3 bases: TGTGCCAGCACCCAATACAATGAGCAGTTCTTC.